The text below deals with one T cell receptor beta chain. Germline V gives CDR1 SGHRS, CDR2 YFSETQ. The J segment lost 4 bases and the V segment lost 4 bases, leaving 13 bases of the junction unmatched. CDR3 length: 17 amino acids. Residents of about two dozen US areas, aged roughly 18 to 89 years, made up the participants. Donors were grouped by their self-reported clinical history. In the 2 weeks before study entry, exposed participants met a COVID-19 case, which was PCR-confirmed or clinician-diagnosed. This entry is derived from a study of blood T cell repertoires in COVID-19. Study summary: The analysed material was cDNA or gDNA that came from T cells, B-cell-depleted T cells, or PBMCs.

Produced via immunoSEQ multiplex PCR; TCRdb's table is partial and in-frame only. Of more than 300,000 clones listed, roughly nine tenths are singletons. The chain combines TRBV5-1 with TRBJ2-5, with 10 bases lining up with TRBD2. The origin of this receptor is a woman in her forties who had been exposed to COVID-19. The source material was PBMCs or T cells enriched from blood (not recorded which). The chain's CDR3 is CASSPVGLAGVGETQYF. CDR3 sequence (DNA): TGCGCCAGCAGCCCGGTGGGGCTAGCGGGAGTTGGAGAGACCCAGTACTTC. Complete variable domain (other parts from reference TRBV5-1 and TRBJ2-5): KAGVTQTPRYLIKTRGQQVTLSCSPISGHRSVSWYQQTPGQGLQFLFEYFSETQRNKGNFPGRFSGRQFSNSRSEMNVSTLELGDSALYLCASSPVGLAGVGETQYFGPGTRLLVL.